This T cell receptor beta chain was documented in a study of STAT3 mutations in large granular lymphocyte leukemia. Study-wide results and caveats: Sampling intervals varied between patients and samples. Clonal expansion was inferred from other time points because no sample existed at each clone's first appearance. In T-cell large granular lymphocyte leukemia, about half of patients showed multiple immunodominant subclonotypes. After therapy, about 35% of the 18 patients switched clonotypes, all new clones STAT3 wild type. In several patients, dominant TCR clone burden exceeded STAT3 mutant burden.

Method: immunoSEQ multiplex PCR; TCRdb's copy keeps in-frame clones and lacks some. This sample yields thousands of clones, of which roughly 90% are seen a single time; around three fifths belongs to the top ten. The CDR3 is made up of 14 amino acids. CDR1 ENHRY and CDR2 SYGVKD come from the germline V gene. Trimming left V 4 bases short and J 3 bases short, with 13 bases between. As for this clone: Its antigen is still unknown.

Sequences were obtained from peripheral blood mononuclear cells. The sequence was collected from a man in his sixties with T-cell large granular lymphocyte leukemia. Some clones in this sample may be carry-over from other donors' samples. The chain couples TRBV10-3 to TRBJ2-7; D possibly uses TRBD1 or TRBD2 (5 bases each). The CDR3 spells CAISGQGDDYEQYF. As DNA, the CDR3 is TGTGCCATCAGTGGACAAGGGGACGACTACGAGCAGTACTTC.